This TCR beta chain is drawn from a study of technical replicates of blood from a handful of donors. Using immunoSEQ multiplex PCR, the repertoire was profiled, and TCRdb retains in-frame clones only, with some absent. The table includes around 50,000 clones, 95% to 97% detected once. The CDR3 length is 16 residues. The V segment lost 4 bases and the J segment 8 bases; nucleotides outside the gene matches: 11. Germline V gene sequence: CDR1 SGHNT, CDR2 YENEEA. The chain employs TRBV11-3 and TRBJ1-2; 12 nucleotides match TRBD1. Sequenced input: T cells isolated from PBMCs. This clonotype originated in a human donor in good health. CDR3 region: CASSSIPGQGAMGYTF. CDR3 nucleotide sequence: TGTGCCAGCAGCTCCATACCGGGACAGGGGGCTATGGGCTACACCTTC. The entire variable domain, with the rest obtained from reference TRBV11-3 and TRBJ1-2, is as follows: EAGVVQSPRYKIIEKKQPVAFWCNPISGHNTLYWYLQNLGQGPELLIRYENEEAVDDSQLPKDRFSAERLKGVDSTLKIQPAELGDSAVYLCASSSIPGQGAMGYTFGSGTRLTVV.